These 27 T cell receptor beta chains originate from one sample sequenced in a study of T cell repertoires in cytomegalovirus infection. Each CDR3 protein is one row after TCRdb ran MiXCR on the reads. The sample lists under 95,000 distinct CDR3 sequences, 4% occurring once. The sample consisted of PBMCs. The receptors originated from a human donor in good health (CMV status not recorded). Some clones in this sample may be carry-over from other donors' samples.

This clonotype occurred many times. The CDR3 DNA reads as TGTGCCAGCAGCTTAGCGGCCGGGGCTGCTTTCTTT. This gives the protein CASSLAAGAAFF. This chain links TRBV7-2 with TRBJ1-1; D may be TRBD1 (5 bases). V dropped 0 bases and J dropped 11 bases, with 10 bases sitting between them. CDR3 size: 12 residues. CDR1 and CDR2 from the germline V gene are SGHTA and FQGNSA.

The sample holds many counts of this clonotype. V is TRBV7-2 and J is TRBJ1-3; D is unresolved. V was trimmed by 4 bases and J by 1 base, leaving 5 bases between them. Germline CDR1 and CDR2: SGHTA and FQGNSA. There are 13 residues in the CDR3. The CDR3 nucleotides read TGTGCCAGCAGCTCTCCGTCTGGAAACACCATATATTTT. Translation gives CASSSPSGNTIYF.

This clonotype was seen ten or more times. The rearrangement joins TRBV7-8 to TRBJ2-5; the D is unclear. Between the trimmed V and J ends, which lost 1 base and 3 bases, there was a span of 9 bases. CDR1 is SGHVS, CDR2 FQNEAQ, per germline. There are 14 residues in the CDR3. The CDR3 region is CASSLDRVEETQYF. CDR3 nucleotides: TGTGCCAGCAGCTTAGATAGAGTGGAAGAGACCCAGTACTTC. The full variable domain, completed using reference TRBV7-8 and TRBJ2-5, is GAGVSQSPRYKVAKRGQDVALRCDPISGHVSLFWYQQALGQGPEFLTYFQNEAQLDKSGLPSDRFFAERPEGSVSTLKIQRTQQEDSAVYLCASSLDRVEETQYFGPGTRLLVL.

This clonotype was counted many times. V is TRBV7-2 and J is TRBJ1-6, with D maybe TRBD1 (5 bases). Trimming took off 3 bases at V and 7 bases at J, with 10 bases between the two ends. CDR3 length: 14 amino acids. Looked up from germline, CDR1 is SGHTA and CDR2 is FQGNSA. The CDR3 loop reads CASSFQGPNSPLHF. CDR3 DNA: TGTGCCAGCAGCTTTCAGGGTCCCAATTCACCCCTCCACTTT.

This clonotype was seen many times. V usage is TRBV2 and J usage is TRBJ2-5; D is undetermined. The CDR3 is made up of 12 amino acids. Germline V gene data show CDR1 as SNHLY and CDR2 as FYNNEI. Trimming took 4 bases from V and 5 from J, leaving 8 bases between them. The CDR3 DNA sequence: TGTGCCAGCAGTGCCTATCGGGAGACCCAGTACTTC. Its translation: CASSAYRETQYF. Full variable domain (remainder filled in from reference TRBV2 and TRBJ2-5): EPEVTQTPSHQVTQMGQEVILRCVPISNHLYFYWYRQILGQKVEFLVSFYNNEISEKSEIFDDQFSVERPDGSNFTLKIRSTKLEDSAMYFCASSAYRETQYFGPGTRLLVL.

This clonotype was found many times. This rearrangement joins TRBV14 to TRBJ1-5; a weak D match, TRBD1 (5 bases). The CDR3 sequence is 15 residues long. Trimming left V 5 bases short and J 2 bases short, with 13 bases between. Per the germline V gene, CDR1 is SGHDN and CDR2 is FVKESK. The CDR3: CASSDVGLGNQPQHF. The CDR3 region has the DNA TGTGCCAGCAGCGATGTGGGGCTAGGCAATCAGCCCCAGCATTTT.

In this sample, this clonotype turned up many times. The gene calls are TRBV6-8 and TRBJ2-3, with D unclear. Looked up from germline, CDR1 is MNHGY and CDR2 is SAAAGT. V lost 2 bases and J 3 bases, leaving 6 bases between the germline ends. This CDR3 region has 13 residues. Here the CDR3 DNA reads TGTGCCAGCAGTTACCCCGGGACAGATACGCAGTATTTT. Translating it yields CASSYPGTDTQYF.

This clonotype was counted ten times or more. The chain couples TRBV28 to TRBJ2-2, with D maybe TRBD2 (6 bases). Germline V lookup: CDR1 MDHEN, CDR2 SYDVKM. The CDR3 consists of 14 residues. Trimming removed 5 bases from V and 5 bases from J, with 12 bases in between. CDR3 DNA sequence: TGTGCCAGCAGTACTGCGGGGTGGACCGGGGAGCTGTTTTTT. Its translation: CASSTAGWTGELFF.

This clonotype was found many times. V usage is TRBV7-2 and J usage is TRBJ2-7; 8 nucleotides align to TRBD2. CDR1 and CDR2 from the germline V gene are SGHTA and FQGNSA. V lost 5 bases and J lost 5; bases outside the gene matches: 5. The CDR3 consists of 13 residues. Here the CDR3 reads CASSPGLVDEQYF. The DNA of the CDR3 is TGTGCCAGCAGCCCGGGACTAGTCGACGAGCAGTACTTC.

This clonotype was recorded at least ten times. The chain has TRBV7-2 and TRBJ2-7; D is unresolved. The CDR3 has 13 residues. CDR1 is SGHTA and CDR2 is FQGNSA in the germline V gene. The V and J ends lost 6 bases and 4 bases respectively, with 13 bases between them. CDR3 sequence: CASSSSGWYEQYF. The CDR3 coding sequence is TGTGCCAGCAGTTCCTCAGGCTGGTACGAGCAGTACTTC.

V gene TRBV7-9 combines with J gene TRBJ2-2; the D gene is possibly TRBD2 (6 bases). Germline V gene data show CDR1 as SEHNR and CDR2 as FQNEAQ (reference sequence). The CDR3 runs to 16 residues. The V gene lost 5 bases and the J gene lost 4 bases, with 17 bases spanning the gap. The CDR3 sequence is CASSPRESGPTGELFF. CDR3 bases: TGTGCCAGCAGCCCCCGGGAGAGCGGGCCCACCGGGGAGCTGTTTTTT.

This clonotype occurred a few times. The chain uses TRBV7-2 and TRBJ2-1; 8 positions match TRBD2. The J segment lost 7 bases and the V segment lost 6 bases, leaving 14 bases of the junction unmatched. The CDR3 is 16 residues long. In germline, CDR1 is SGHTA, CDR2 FQGNSA. The CDR3 loop is CASSPFVGGAMNEQFF. In DNA, the CDR3 is TGTGCCAGCAGTCCTTTTGTCGGGGGGGCTATGAATGAGCAGTTCTTC.

This clonotype was observed many times. The chain links TRBV19 to TRBJ1-3; possibly TRBD1 for D (6 bases). This CDR3 has 17 residues. Germline CDR1 reads LNHDA; CDR2 reads SQIVND (reference sequence). The ends were cut back, 5 bases at V and 0 bases at J, with 17 bases in the middle. The DNA of the CDR3 is TGTGCCAGTAGTGGCTTTGGGACAACCAGCTCTGGAAACACCATATATTTT. Encoded protein: CASSGFGTTSSGNTIYF.

This clonotype was observed at least ten times. This chain connects TRBV27 to TRBJ1-1; 8 nucleotides line up with TRBD1. The CDR3 contains 17 residues. The junction had 12 bases not matched to a gene; V was cut back by 6 bases and J by 0 bases. Germline loops: CDR1 MNHEY, CDR2 SMNVEV (reference sequence). The CDR3 loop is CASSTGQDPLMNTEAFF. Here the CDR3 DNA reads TGTGCCAGCAGCACGGGACAGGACCCCTTAATGAACACTGAAGCTTTCTTT.

This clonotype was seen at least ten times. The chain joins TRBV14 to TRBJ1-6; D uncertain. Germline values: CDR1 SGHDN, CDR2 FVKESK. V was shortened by 3 bases and J by 7 bases, with 10 bases between the two germline ends. CDR3 size: 14 residues. CDR3 bases: TGTGCCAGCAGCCACCATGGGGAGAATTCACCCCTCCACTTT. Its protein is CASSHHGENSPLHF.

This clonotype was counted ten times or more. The J gene is TRBJ1-2, the V gene TRBV4-1; D is perhaps TRBD1 (5 bases). The V gene lost 0 bases and the J gene lost 8 bases, with 13 bases spanning the gap. Germline V CDR1 and CDR2: MGHRA, YSYEKL. This CDR3 region has 14 residues. The CDR3: CASSQEGGNGGYTF. The CDR3 region has the DNA TGCGCCAGCAGCCAAGAGGGGGGGAATGGGGGCTACACCTTC.

This clonotype was recorded many times. The rearrangement links TRBV7-2 to TRBJ2-3, with 8 nucleotides matching TRBD2. The CDR3 covers 16 residues. V trimming: 0 bases; J trimming: 5 bases; junction bases outside the gene matches: 7. Germline CDR1 reads SGHTA; CDR2 reads FQGNSA. The CDR3 nucleotides are TGTGCCAGCAGCTTAGCGGGAGCGGGAGTGGGAGATACGCAGTATTTT. This encodes CASSLAGAGVGDTQYF. Combining the CDR3 with reference TRBV7-2 and TRBJ2-3 gives the whole variable domain GAGVSQSPSNKVTEKGKDVELRCDPISGHTALYWYRQSLGQGLEFLIYFQGNSAPDKSGLPSDRFSAERTGGSVSTLTIQRTQQEDSAVYLCASSLAGAGVGDTQYFGPGTRLTVL.

This clonotype occurred many times. The V call is TRBV7-2, the J call TRBJ2-7; 9 bases agree with TRBD2. CDR1 and CDR2 (germline): SGHTA, FQGNSA. Trimming removed 2 bases from V and 1 base from J; junction bases left unmatched: 3. There are 15 residues in the CDR3. The CDR3 region is CASSLKAGGSYEQYF. The DNA for the CDR3 is TGTGCCAGCAGCTTAAAAGCGGGAGGTTCCTACGAGCAGTACTTC.

This clonotype was counted many times. The chain carries TRBV7-6 and TRBJ2-7; no firm D call. Germline CDR1 reads SGHVS; CDR2 reads FNYEAQ. V was clipped by 2 bases and J by 6 bases, with 14 bases between them. The CDR3 consists of 14 residues. The chain's CDR3 is CASSLSDTGVEQYF. The CDR3 DNA is TGTGCCAGCAGCTTATCTGATACCGGAGTCGAGCAGTACTTC. The full variable domain, its missing parts supplied by reference TRBV7-6 and TRBJ2-7, is GAGVSQSPRYKVTKRGQDVALRCDPISGHVSLYWYRQALGQGPEFLTYFNYEAQQDKSGLPNDRFSAERPEGSISTLTIQRTEQRDSAMYRCASSLSDTGVEQYFGPGTRLTVT.

The sample holds a few counts of this clonotype. This sequence joins TRBV7-2 and TRBJ2-7; a possible D gene is TRBD2 (6 bases). Trimming pared 5 bases from V and 2 bases from J, leaving 16 bases between. There are 15 residues in the CDR3. Germline V gives CDR1 SGHTA, CDR2 FQGNSA. The DNA for the CDR3 is TGTGCCAGCAGCCTAGAAGCCGGGAGTCCCTACGAGCAGTACTTC. Translation gives CASSLEAGSPYEQYF.

The table lists this clonotype with many counts. V usage is TRBV7-2 and J usage is TRBJ1-2; D perhaps matches TRBD1 (5 bases). V lost 5 bases, J lost 0 bases, and 16 bases lay in between. This CDR3 has 16 residues. Germline-derived CDR1 and CDR2 are SGHTA and FQGNSA. As DNA, the CDR3 is TGTGCCAGCAGCGGGTTTCGGCAGGGCGCTAACTATGGCTACACCTTC. This translates into CASSGFRQGANYGYTF. Supplemented by reference TRBV7-2 and TRBJ1-2, the full variable domain reads GAGVSQSPSNKVTEKGKDVELRCDPISGHTALYWYRQSLGQGLEFLIYFQGNSAPDKSGLPSDRFSAERTGGSVSTLTIQRTQQEDSAVYLCASSGFRQGANYGYTFGSGTRLTVV.

This clonotype was seen repeatedly, ten times or more. The chain recombines TRBV7-2 with TRBJ2-7; TRBD2 is a possible D gene (5 bases). V shed 5 bases and J shed 1 base, with 12 bases lying between them. The CDR3 contains 14 residues. Germline lookup yields CDR1 SGHTA and CDR2 FQGNSA. CDR3 in amino acids: CASSPDYYSYEQYF. As DNA, the CDR3 is TGTGCCAGCAGCCCAGACTACTATTCCTACGAGCAGTACTTC.

This clonotype was seen at least ten times. The chain combines TRBV2 with TRBJ2-7; 7 bases match TRBD2. This CDR3 region has 12 residues. With V trimmed by 7 bases and J by 4 bases, 4 bases remained unmatched. The germline gives CDR1 SNHLY, CDR2 FYNNEI. This chain's CDR3 is CASTQAGYEQYF. CDR3 sequence (DNA): TGTGCCAGCACCCAAGCGGGGTACGAGCAGTACTTC.

This clonotype was recorded many times. The chain recombines TRBV7-2 with TRBJ1-6, with TRBD1 matching over 9 bases. V dropped 5 bases and J dropped 9; count of bases not matched to a gene: 8. This CDR3 has 15 amino acids. From germline, CDR1 is SGHTA and CDR2 FQGNSA. The CDR3 region has the DNA TGTGCCAGCAGCAAGGGACAGGGATCGTTTTCACCCCTCCACTTT. Its translation is CASSKGQGSFSPLHF.

This clonotype was picked up many times. V usage is TRBV7-2 and J usage is TRBJ2-5; TRBD1 is a possible D gene (6 bases). Trimming shortened V by 1 base and J by 6 bases, and 12 bases separated the two germline ends. Germline V gives CDR1 SGHTA, CDR2 FQGNSA. The CDR3 consists of 14 residues. The CDR3 reads CASSLDRAVKTQYF. The CDR3 region has the DNA TGTGCCAGCAGCTTAGACAGGGCGGTAAAGACCCAGTACTTC.

This clonotype appeared many times. The V and J genes are TRBV11-2 and TRBJ2-2; no reliable D call. V gave up 0 bases and J gave up 3 bases, with 5 bases separating them. Germline CDR1 reads SGHAT; CDR2 reads FQNNGV. The CDR3 contains 14 residues. CDR3 coding DNA: TGTGCCAGCAGCTTAGATGTATACACCGGGGAGCTGTTTTTT. Translating gives CASSLDVYTGELFF. Complete variable domain (other parts from reference TRBV11-2 and TRBJ2-2): EAGVAQSPRYKIIEKRQSVAFWCNPISGHATLYWYQQILGQGPKLLIQFQNNGVVDDSQLPKDRFSAERLKGVDSTLKIQPAKLEDSAVYLCASSLDVYTGELFFGEGSRLTVL.

Many counts were recorded for this clonotype. The chain recombines TRBV4-2 with TRBJ2-4; D not resolved. There are 20 residues in the CDR3. Trimming took off 4 bases at V and 2 bases at J, with 27 bases between the two ends. Germline V CDR1 and CDR2: LGHNA, YNFKEQ. CDR3 DNA: TGTGCCAGCAGCCCGAAAAATTCCCCTCCCCTCTTTTTATCCAAAAACATTCAGTACTTC. It encodes CASSPKNSPPLFLSKNIQYF.